The entry that follows covers one T cell receptor beta chain sequence. V shed 3 bases and J shed 7 bases, with 22 bases lying between them. The germline V gene encodes CDR1 MDHEN and CDR2 SYDVKM. This CDR3 contains 16 residues. The sample comes from a study of OX40 agonist ivuxolimab in advanced cancers. Data came from immunoSEQ multiplex PCR; TCRdb stores just in-frame clones and leaves some out. The repertoire holds 20,000 to 25,000 clones, with approximately 70% as singletons. The V call is TRBV28, the J call TRBJ2-7, with D perhaps TRBD1 (5 bases). The clonotype was recovered from an adult with an advanced solid tumor such as melanoma, head and neck, liver or kidney cancer. The sample here was CD4+ or CD8+ T cells sorted from blood, taken in a trial of the OX40 agonist ivuxolimab. The CDR3 sequence: CASSLGPPSPGSEQYF. The CDR3 DNA follows: TGTGCCAGCAGTTTGGGGCCTCCCTCCCCCGGTAGTGAGCAGTACTTC.